Listed here are 17 T cell receptor beta chains from one sample, sequenced in a study of T cell clonotyping in hematopoietic cell transplantation. The repertoire was sequenced with immunoSEQ multiplex PCR; TCRdb's copy has only in-frame clones and lacks some. The sample includes several thousand clones, roughly nine tenths seen only once; the top ten take about a third. Sequenced here: PBMCs, sampled 180 days after allogeneic stem cell transplant. These receptors came from a human patient who had an allogeneic stem cell transplant, so the T cells may come from the graft donor. The donor label of this sample is uncertain. Some clones in this sample may be carry-over from other donors' samples.

V usage is TRBV5-8 and J usage is TRBJ2-2; D is ambiguous. The germline gives CDR1 SGHTS, CDR2 YDEGEE. This CDR3 spans 14 amino acids. V was clipped by 0 bases and J by 6 bases, with 9 bases between them. This CDR3 is CASSLAWSAGELFF. Written as DNA, the CDR3 is TGTGCCAGCAGCTTGGCGTGGTCGGCCGGGGAGCTGTTTTTT.

The chain carries TRBV9 and TRBJ1-1; D remains ambiguous. Germline values: CDR1 SGDLS, CDR2 YYNGEE. V was cut by 4 bases and J by 3 bases, with 10 bases left in between. This CDR3 spans 13 amino acids. Here the CDR3 reads CASSPKGDTEAFF. The DNA for the CDR3 is TGTGCCAGCAGCCCCAAGGGAGACACTGAAGCTTTCTTT.

The chain combines TRBV5-6 with TRBJ2-7; D is possibly TRBD2 (5 bases). The CDR3 extends over 15 amino acids. V shed 0 bases and J shed 4 bases, with 14 bases lying between them. Germline V gene data show CDR1 as SGHDT and CDR2 as YYEEEE. The CDR3 sequence: CASSLGVGVGYEQYF. Here the CDR3 DNA reads TGTGCCAGCAGCTTGGGAGTCGGGGTCGGTTACGAGCAGTACTTC.

The CDR3 nucleotides read TGTGCCAGCAGTTACTCTGACCAGAACACTGAAGCTTTCTTT. Translation gives CASSYSDQNTEAFF. The chain uses TRBV6-6 and TRBJ1-1; D is uncertain. The CDR3 covers 14 residues. V was cut by 0 bases and J by 1 base, with 6 bases left in between. Germline loops: CDR1 MNHNY, CDR2 SVGAGI (reference sequence).

V usage is TRBV4-3 and J usage is TRBJ1-6; no firm D call. Between the trimmed V and J ends, which lost 0 bases and 10 bases, there was a span of 10 bases. This CDR3 contains 14 residues. Germline-derived CDR1 and CDR2 are LGHNA and YSLEER. The CDR3 DNA reads TGCGCCAGCAGCCAAGACGCGTATGACTCACCCCTCCACTTT. It translates to CASSQDAYDSPLHF.

Written as DNA, the CDR3 is TGCGCCAGCAGCCAAGATTACCAGCGGGGGGATTTCACCGGGGAGCTGTTTTTT. It specifies CASSQDYQRGDFTGELFF. The chain links TRBV4-1 to TRBJ2-2; 9 positions agree with TRBD2. The CDR3 has 18 residues. V gave up 0 bases and J gave up 4 bases; unmatched junction bases: 9. In germline, CDR1 is MGHRA, CDR2 YSYEKL.

DNA for the CDR3: TGTGCCAGCTCAGGAAGGACAGAGACTAGATTAAACACCGGGGAGCTGTTTTTT. Protein product: CASSGRTETRLNTGELFF. This chain links TRBV18 with TRBJ2-2; possibly TRBD1 or TRBD2 for D (6 bases each). The V gene lost 5 bases and the J gene lost 2 bases, with 21 bases spanning the gap. This CDR3 has 18 residues. Germline V CDR1 and CDR2: KGHSH, LQKENI.

The gene calls are TRBV4-1 and TRBJ1-2; D unclear. Germline CDR1 is MGHRA and CDR2 is YSYEKL. V shed 0 bases and J shed 4 bases, with 12 bases lying between them. This CDR3 has 15 amino acids. CDR3 loop: CASSQEPARIYGYTF. In DNA, the CDR3 is TGCGCCAGCAGCCAAGAACCCGCACGGATCTATGGCTACACCTTC.

The rearrangement links TRBV9 to TRBJ2-7; TRBD2 matches 16 bases. The J segment lost 7 bases and the V segment lost 4 bases, leaving 8 bases of the junction unmatched. Germline CDR1 reads SGDLS; CDR2 reads YYNGEE. CDR3 length: 16 amino acids. CDR3 sequence: CASSLGTSGGAEEQYF. The CDR3 coding sequence is TGTGCCAGCAGCCTCGGGACTAGCGGGGGGGCAGAGGAGCAGTACTTC.

The gene calls are TRBV27 and TRBJ2-7, with 13 bases aligning to TRBD2. Germline CDR1 and CDR2: MNHEY and SMNVEV (reference sequence). This CDR3 spans 16 amino acids. Trimming took 6 bases from V and 3 from J; bases not matched to a gene: 8. Here the CDR3 reads CASSPGLAGAVYEQYF. The CDR3 coding sequence is TGTGCCAGCAGCCCTGGACTAGCGGGGGCCGTCTACGAGCAGTACTTC.

The table lists this clone with a count of one. J is TRBJ1-5 and V is TRBV5-8; 8 positions agree with TRBD1. The CDR3 consists of 16 residues. The V and J ends lost 4 bases and 3 bases, in that order; junction bases with no gene match: 9. Germline V gene data show CDR1 as SGHTS and CDR2 as YDEGEE. The CDR3: CASSVLTGVNNQPQHF. The CDR3 DNA sequence: TGTGCCAGCAGCGTATTGACAGGGGTGAACAATCAGCCCCAGCATTTT.

The V gene is TRBV11-2, the J gene TRBJ1-4; D not resolved. V dropped 5 bases and J dropped 0 bases, with 10 bases sitting between them. Per germline, CDR1 SGHAT and CDR2 FQNNGV. CDR3 length equals 15 residues. Written as DNA, the CDR3 is TGTGCCAGCAGCCCCACGCCTGCAACTAATGAAAAACTGTTTTTT. Residues: CASSPTPATNEKLFF.

Only one count was recorded for this clone. The chain is built from TRBV28 and TRBJ1-3; D might be TRBD1 (5 bases). The CDR3 loop spans 13 amino acids. Germline V gene data show CDR1 as MDHEN and CDR2 as SYDVKM. The germline V and J ends were trimmed by 5 bases and 4 bases, with 9 bases remaining between them. The CDR3 nucleotides are TGTGCCAGCAGTCGGTGGGGGGGAAACACCATATATTTT. It translates to CASSRWGGNTIYF.

The gene calls are TRBV15 and TRBJ1-2; D is perhaps TRBD1 (5 bases). This CDR3 has 17 residues. V was cut by 1 base and J by 3 bases, with 18 bases left in between. Germline CDR1 reads LNHNV; CDR2 reads YYDKDF (reference sequence). CDR3 in DNA: TGTGCCACCAGCAGAGGGGGGATGGGTGTTGAGGACTATGGCTACACCTTC. This encodes CATSRGGMGVEDYGYTF.

The CDR3 nucleotides are TGTGCCATCAGTGAGTCTATTAAGACTAGCAGGGGCTACGAGCAGTACTTC. This codes for CAISESIKTSRGYEQYF. The chain couples TRBV10-3 to TRBJ2-7, with a possible D match to TRBD2 (7 bases). Trimming left V 0 bases short and J 3 bases short, with 18 bases between. The CDR3 sequence is 17 residues long. In germline, CDR1 is ENHRY, CDR2 SYGVKD.

The rearrangement uses TRBV25-1 and TRBJ2-5; 8 nucleotides agree with TRBD1. Trimming at V came to 4 bases and at J to 4 bases, leaving 8 bases not matched to a gene. The CDR3 is 15 residues long. In germline, CDR1 is MGHDK, CDR2 SYGVNS. The chain's CDR3 is CASSGQGARGETQYF. The CDR3 bases are TGTGCCAGCAGTGGGCAGGGGGCACGGGGAGAGACCCAGTACTTC. Filled out from reference TRBV25-1 and TRBJ2-5, the complete variable domain reads EADIYQTPRYLVIGTGKKITLECSQTMGHDKMYWYQQDPGMELHLIHYSYGVNSTEKGDLSSESTVSRIRTEHFPLTLESARPSHTSQYLCASSGQGARGETQYFGPGTRLLVL.

This clone was observed a few times. The chain recombines TRBV30 with TRBJ1-6; no clear D. The CDR3 has 12 residues. V lost 4 bases, J lost 3 bases, and 4 bases lay in between. Looked up from germline, CDR1 is GTSNPN and CDR2 is SVGIG (reference sequence). The CDR3 loop is CAWTDYNSPLHF. The CDR3, as DNA: TGTGCCTGGACGGACTATAATTCACCCCTCCACTTT.